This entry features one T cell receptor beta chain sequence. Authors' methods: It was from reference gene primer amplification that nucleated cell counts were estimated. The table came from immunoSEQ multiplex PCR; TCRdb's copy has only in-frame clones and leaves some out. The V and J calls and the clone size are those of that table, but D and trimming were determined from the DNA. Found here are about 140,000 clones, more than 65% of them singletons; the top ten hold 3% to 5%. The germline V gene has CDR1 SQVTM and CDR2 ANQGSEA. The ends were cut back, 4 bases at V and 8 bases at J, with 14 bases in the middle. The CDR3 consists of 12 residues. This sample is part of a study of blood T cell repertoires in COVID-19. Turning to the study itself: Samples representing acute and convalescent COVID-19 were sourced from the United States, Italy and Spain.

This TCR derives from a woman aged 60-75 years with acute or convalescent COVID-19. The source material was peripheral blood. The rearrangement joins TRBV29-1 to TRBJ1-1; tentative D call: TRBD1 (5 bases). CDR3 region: CSVASGDVEAFF. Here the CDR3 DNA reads TGCAGCGTTGCATCGGGGGACGTAGAAGCTTTCTTT.